Below are 24 T cell receptor beta chains sequenced from a single sample in a study of T cell repertoires in cytomegalovirus infection. MiXCR, applied by TCRdb to the reads, yields one record per CDR3 protein. The profile shows a few hundred thousand distinct CDR3 sequences, about 23% of them singletons. Sequencing used CD8+ T cells from PBMCs. The source of these receptors is a human donor in good health (CMV status not recorded). Some clones in this sample may be carry-over from other donors' samples.

This clonotype was seen more than once but under ten times. The CDR3 region is CASPAFGAPRYEQYF. CDR3 in DNA: TGTGCCAGCCCAGCTTTCGGGGCGCCGCGCTACGAGCAGTACTTC. The chain combines TRBV6-6 with TRBJ2-7; D is possibly TRBD1 or TRBD2 (5 bases each). Trimming removed 8 bases from V and 3 bases from J, with 20 bases in between. The CDR3 is 15 amino acids. Germline values: CDR1 MNHNY, CDR2 SVGAGI (reference sequence).

As for this clonotype: A single base separates this from a much larger clone, so it may be a read error. V gene TRBV11-1 combines with J gene TRBJ1-1, with D uncertain. Trimming removed 4 bases from V and 7 bases from J, with 16 bases in between. The CDR3 is 14 residues long. Germline V gene lookup returns CDR1 SGHAT and CDR2 FQDESV (reference sequence). This chain's CDR3 is CASSSFPGGIEAFF. In DNA, the CDR3 is TGTGCCAGCAGCTCGTTCCCGGGAGGGATTGAAGCTTTCTTT.

This clonotype showed up many times. This chain joins TRBV20-1 and TRBJ1-2; weak D call: TRBD1 (6 bases). This CDR3 is 15 amino acids long. CDR1 and CDR2 from the germline V gene are DFQATT and SNEGSKA (reference sequence). V lost 0 bases and J 8 bases, leaving 19 bases between the germline ends. The CDR3 is CSARDVLGGAGGYTF. The DNA for the CDR3 is TGCAGTGCTAGAGACGTCCTGGGGGGGGCAGGGGGCTACACCTTC.

This CDR3 reads CASTSGANVLTF. The DNA of the CDR3 is TGTGCCAGCACTTCTGGGGCCAACGTCCTGACTTTC. The chain recombines TRBV6-6 with TRBJ2-6; D unresolved. In germline, CDR1 is MNHNY, CDR2 SVGAGI (reference sequence). The V and J ends lost 7 bases and 1 base respectively, with 2 bases between them. The CDR3 contains 12 residues.

In its sample, this clonotype was seen a few times. The V call is TRBV11-2, the J call TRBJ2-5; 8 positions match TRBD1. V was pared by 5 bases and J by 11 bases, with 10 bases of the junction left unmatched. Germline V gene lookup returns CDR1 SGHAT and CDR2 FQNNGV. The length of the CDR3 is 13 residues. CDR3 loop: CASSQGAGQRQYF. CDR3 DNA: TGTGCCAGCAGCCAGGGGGCCGGACAGAGGCAGTACTTC.

This clonotype was counted a few times. The gene calls are TRBV5-6 and TRBJ2-7, with a tentative D call TRBD1 (5 bases). Germline assignment: CDR1 SGHDT and CDR2 YYEEEE. CDR3 length: 12 residues. Trimming stripped 5 bases from V and 9 bases from J, with 15 bases between. Here the CDR3 reads CASSPGQELQYF. Here the CDR3 DNA reads TGTGCCAGCAGTCCCGGACAAGAATTGCAGTACTTC.

The chain combines TRBV7-9 with TRBJ1-1; D call uncertain. Germline CDR1 is SEHNR and CDR2 is FQNEAQ (reference sequence). The CDR3 loop spans 11 amino acids. Trimming pared 7 bases from V and 7 bases from J, leaving 10 bases between. For the CDR3, the DNA is TGTGCCAGCACTGAGTGGGGTGAAGCTTTCTTT. This translates into CASTEWGEAFF.

The gene calls are TRBV5-1 and TRBJ1-4, with D unresolved. Looked up from germline, CDR1 is SGHRS and CDR2 is YFSETQ. The CDR3 runs 17 residues. The V gene lost 4 bases and the J gene lost 6 bases, with 22 bases spanning the gap. The CDR3 DNA is TGCGCCAGCAGCCACCGACCGGGTCCTTCACACGATGAAAAACTGTTTTTT. Translated: CASSHRPGPSHDEKLFF.

This clonotype occurred a few times. The CDR3 here is CSVMTTSSYEQYF. As DNA, the CDR3 is TGCAGCGTGATGACAACAAGCTCCTACGAGCAGTACTTC. The chain has TRBV29-1 and TRBJ2-7; no clear D. The CDR3 runs to 13 residues. The V gene's germline CDR1 is SQVTM and CDR2 ANQGSEA. With 6 bases removed from V and 0 bases from J, the gap between germline ends came to 12 bases.

This clonotype was counted a few times. The gene calls are TRBV12-3 or TRBV12-4 and TRBJ2-2, with D perhaps matching TRBD1 (6 bases). The CDR3 covers 15 residues. With 1 base removed from V and 6 bases from J, the gap between germline ends came to 12 bases. Written as DNA, the CDR3 is TGTGCCAGCAGTTTAGGAACAGGGAGTCCCGGGGAGCTGTTTTTT. It encodes CASSLGTGSPGELFF.

As DNA, the CDR3 is TGCAGCGTTGATCGCCGCGACAGGACCTCCTACAATGAGCAGTTCTTC. Translating it yields CSVDRRDRTSYNEQFF. The chain couples TRBV29-1 to TRBJ2-1, with a weak D call TRBD1 (6 bases). Looked up from germline, CDR1 is SQVTM and CDR2 is ANQGSEA. The CDR3 contains 16 residues. V was clipped by 3 bases and J by 0 bases, with 15 bases between them.

This clonotype has a handful of counts. CDR3 protein: CASSYGLLASPLEQYF. The CDR3 DNA follows: TGTGCCAGCAGTTACGGTCTCCTAGCCAGCCCCCTCGAGCAGTACTTC. The chain employs TRBV6-2 or TRBV6-3 and TRBJ2-7; D possibly corresponds to TRBD2 (5 bases). Trimming removed 2 bases at V and 6 bases at J, with 20 bases between. The CDR3 loop spans 16 amino acids. Germline V lookup: CDR1 MNHEY, CDR2 SVGEGT.

V gene TRBV20-1 combines with J gene TRBJ2-1, with D tentatively TRBD2 (7 bases). Germline V gene data show CDR1 as DFQATT and CDR2 as SNEGSKA (reference sequence). The CDR3 is 14 residues long. V dropped 8 bases and J dropped 4 bases, with 18 bases sitting between them. CDR3 nucleotides: TGCAGTCCAATCGGGGGGCGCGCTTACAATGAGCAGTTCTTC. The encoded protein is CSPIGGRAYNEQFF.

The chain joins TRBV2 to TRBJ2-1; 13 bases line up with TRBD2. Germline-derived CDR1 and CDR2 are SNHLY and FYNNEI. This CDR3 contains 15 residues. J gave up 7 bases and V 6 bases, and 6 bases lay outside the gene matches. In nucleotides, the CDR3 is TGTGCCAGCAGCGGGACTAGCGGGGCCGTGAATGAGCAGTTCTTC. Translated: CASSGTSGAVNEQFF.

This clonotype was counted many times. V is TRBV7-2 and J is TRBJ2-7, with 7 bases matching TRBD1. CDR1 is SGHTA, CDR2 FQGNSA, per germline. The CDR3 length is 15 residues. J was trimmed by 0 bases and V by 2 bases; bases with no gene match: 4. CDR3 region: CASSLRDRSSYEQYF. The CDR3 DNA follows: TGTGCCAGCAGCTTACGGGACAGAAGCTCCTACGAGCAGTACTTC.

This clonotype was counted many times. The chain employs TRBV7-2 and TRBJ2-1; D possibly matches TRBD1 or TRBD2 (5 bases each). CDR1 and CDR2 from the germline V gene are SGHTA and FQGNSA. The CDR3 extends over 16 amino acids. Trimming took 3 bases from V and 0 from J, leaving 12 bases between them. In nucleotides, the CDR3 is TGTGCCAGCAGCTTCACCGGGACGGGCTCCTACAATGAGCAGTTCTTC. This translates into CASSFTGTGSYNEQFF. The whole variable domain, filled in from reference TRBV7-2 and TRBJ2-1, reads GAGVSQSPSNKVTEKGKDVELRCDPISGHTALYWYRQSLGQGLEFLIYFQGNSAPDKSGLPSDRFSAERTGGSVSTLTIQRTQQEDSAVYLCASSFTGTGSYNEQFFGPGTRLTVL.

The rearrangement joins TRBV5-1 to TRBJ1-5; D remains unclear. CDR1 and CDR2 (germline): SGHRS, YFSETQ. The V and J ends lost 3 bases and 4 bases respectively, with 8 bases between them. The CDR3 loop spans 13 amino acids. The chain's CDR3 is CASSWAGNQPQHF. Here the CDR3 DNA reads TGCGCCAGCAGCTGGGCCGGGAATCAGCCCCAGCATTTT. The full variable domain, its missing parts supplied by reference TRBV5-1 and TRBJ1-5, is KAGVTQTPRYLIKTRGQQVTLSCSPISGHRSVSWYQQTPGQGLQFLFEYFSETQRNKGNFPGRFSGRQFSNSRSEMNVSTLELGDSALYLCASSWAGNQPQHFGDGTRLSIL.

V and J are TRBV7-6 and TRBJ2-7; D gene unclear. Germline assignment: CDR1 SGHVS and CDR2 FNYEAQ. The V end lost 11 bases, the J end lost 2 bases, and 7 bases lay between the germline ends. The length of the CDR3 is 10 residues. The CDR3: CAWGAYEQYF. The CDR3 nucleotides read TGTGCCTGGGGTGCCTACGAGCAGTACTTC. The full variable domain, with the rest looked up from reference TRBV7-6 and TRBJ2-7, is GAGVSQSPRYKVTKRGQDVALRCDPISGHVSLYWYRQALGQGPEFLTYFNYEAQQDKSGLPNDRFSAERPEGSISTLTIQRTEQRDSAMYRCAWGAYEQYFGPGTRLTVT.

This clonotype was observed a handful of times. The chain has TRBV6-5 and TRBJ2-7, with 11 bases that match TRBD1. V was clipped by 11 bases and J by 3 bases; unmatched bases: 15. Germline lookup yields CDR1 MNHEY and CDR2 SVGAGI. The CDR3 runs to 16 residues. For the CDR3, the DNA is TGTGCCGACCCGCCCAGACCGGGACAGGGGGTCTACGAGCAGTACTTC. Amino acids: CADPPRPGQGVYEQYF.

This clonotype has a handful of counts. V is TRBV2 and J is TRBJ1-5, with 7 bases identical to TRBD1. The CDR3 extends over 13 amino acids. Unmatched junction bases numbered 8, after V lost 6 bases and J lost 9 bases. Germline CDR1 is SNHLY and CDR2 is FYNNEI. DNA of the CDR3: TGTGCCAGCAGGACAGGGATTCATGGGCCCCAGCATTTT. Its protein is CASRTGIHGPQHF. Full variable domain (outside the CDR3, taken from reference TRBV2 and TRBJ1-5): EPEVTQTPSHQVTQMGQEVILRCVPISNHLYFYWYRQILGQKVEFLVSFYNNEISEKSEIFDDQFSVERPDGSNFTLKIRSTKLEDSAMYFCASRTGIHGPQHFGDGTRLSIL.

V and J are TRBV14 and TRBJ1-2, with D uncertain. Germline loops: CDR1 SGHDN, CDR2 FVKESK. This CDR3 region has 13 residues. Trimming removed 6 bases from V and 4 bases from J, with 12 bases in between. The CDR3 DNA is TGTGCCAGCAGTCCGGAAGGGATCTATGGCTACACCTTC. Amino acid sequence: CASSPEGIYGYTF.

This clonotype has at least ten counts. The chain uses TRBV7-2 and TRBJ1-1; D not certain. Germline loops: CDR1 SGHTA, CDR2 FQGNSA. Trimming removed 2 bases from V and 6 bases from J, with 7 bases in between. The CDR3 runs 12 residues. As DNA, the CDR3 is TGTGCCAGCAGCTTACTTGGCGCTGAAGCTTTCTTT. It yields the protein CASSLLGAEAFF.

This clonotype was seen more than once but under ten times. This rearrangement joins TRBV2 to TRBJ1-5, with D perhaps matching TRBD1 (6 bases). The V and J ends lost 3 bases and 3 bases respectively, with 12 bases between them. The germline V gene has CDR1 SNHLY and CDR2 FYNNEI. The CDR3 is made up of 15 amino acids. The CDR3 DNA is TGTGCCAGCAGTGACCCAGGGGCCTACAATCAGCCCCAGCATTTT. Translating gives CASSDPGAYNQPQHF.

This clonotype showed up just a few times. The chain couples TRBV19 to TRBJ2-1, with 12 positions matching TRBD2. The CDR3 is 15 amino acids. V was pared by 7 bases and J by 10 bases, with 11 bases of the junction left unmatched. Germline CDR1 LNHDA, CDR2 SQIVND (reference sequence). CDR3 sequence (DNA): TGTGCCAGTACCCTGGCTAGCGGGGGGGCGGGAGAGCAGTTCTTC. The encoded protein is CASTLASGGAGEQFF.